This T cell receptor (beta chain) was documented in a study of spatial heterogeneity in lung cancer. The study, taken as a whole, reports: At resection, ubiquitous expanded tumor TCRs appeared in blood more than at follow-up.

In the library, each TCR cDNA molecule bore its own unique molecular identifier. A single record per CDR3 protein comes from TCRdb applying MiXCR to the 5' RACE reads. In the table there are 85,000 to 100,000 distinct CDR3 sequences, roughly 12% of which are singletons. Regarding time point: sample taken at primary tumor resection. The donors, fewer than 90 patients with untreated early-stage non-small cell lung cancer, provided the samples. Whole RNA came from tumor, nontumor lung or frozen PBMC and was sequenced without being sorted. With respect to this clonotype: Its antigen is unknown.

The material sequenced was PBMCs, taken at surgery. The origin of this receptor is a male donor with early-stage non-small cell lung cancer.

CDR3 region: CASSLQGRVTEAFF. CDR3 nucleotide sequence: TGTGCCAGCAGCTTACAGGGGAGGGTCACTGAAGCTTTCTTT. The chain joins TRBV7-9 to TRBJ1-1; D is possibly TRBD1 (6 bases). The CDR3 length is 14 residues. Trimming left V 2 bases short and J 4 bases short, with 11 bases between. Germline loops: CDR1 SEHNR, CDR2 FQNEAQ (reference sequence).